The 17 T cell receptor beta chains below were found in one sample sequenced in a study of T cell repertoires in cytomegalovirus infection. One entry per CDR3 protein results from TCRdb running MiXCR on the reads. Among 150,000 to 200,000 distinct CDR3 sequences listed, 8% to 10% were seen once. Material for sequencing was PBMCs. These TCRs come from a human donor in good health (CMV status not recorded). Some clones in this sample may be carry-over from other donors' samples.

DNA of the CDR3: TGCAGCGTTGATGTTGTCGTCAGTGAGACCCAGTACTTC. Its translation is CSVDVVVSETQYF. The rearrangement joins TRBV29-1 to TRBJ2-5; no reliable D call. The V gene lost 3 bases and the J gene lost 5 bases, with 13 bases spanning the gap. This CDR3 is 13 amino acids long. The germline V gene encodes CDR1 SQVTM and CDR2 ANQGSEA. The variable domain in full, with the rest retrieved from reference TRBV29-1 and TRBJ2-5, is SAVISQKPSRDICQRGTSLTIQCQVDSQVTMMFWYRQQPGQSLTLIATANQGSEATYESGFVIDKFPISRPNLTFSTLTVSNMSPEDSSIYLCSVDVVVSETQYFGPGTRLLVL.

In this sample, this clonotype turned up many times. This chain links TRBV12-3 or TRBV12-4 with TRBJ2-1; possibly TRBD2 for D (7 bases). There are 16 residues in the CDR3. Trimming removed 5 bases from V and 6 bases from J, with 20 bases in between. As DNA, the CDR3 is TGTGCCAGCAGTCGGCTTCGAGGGGGAGGGGGCAATGAGCAGTTCTTC. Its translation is CASSRLRGGGGNEQFF.

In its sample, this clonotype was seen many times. For the CDR3, the DNA is TGTGCCAGCAGTTACCCCCGGACTAGCACTAACATTCAGTACTTC. Translating gives CASSYPRTSTNIQYF. V gene TRBV6-2 or TRBV6-3 combines with J gene TRBJ2-4; 8 nucleotides align to TRBD2. The germline V gene has CDR1 MNHEY and CDR2 SVGEGT. The V gene end was trimmed by 2 bases and the J gene end by 7 bases; junction bases not matched to a gene: 7. This CDR3 has 15 amino acids.

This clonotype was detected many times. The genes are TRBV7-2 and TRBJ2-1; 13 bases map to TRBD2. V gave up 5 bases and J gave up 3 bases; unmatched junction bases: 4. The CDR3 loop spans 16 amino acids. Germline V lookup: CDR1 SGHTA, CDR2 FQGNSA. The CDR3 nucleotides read TGTGCCAGCAGCCGCCGGACTAGCGGGAGCTACAATGAGCAGTTCTTC. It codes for CASSRRTSGSYNEQFF. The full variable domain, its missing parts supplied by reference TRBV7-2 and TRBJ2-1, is GAGVSQSPSNKVTEKGKDVELRCDPISGHTALYWYRQSLGQGLEFLIYFQGNSAPDKSGLPSDRFSAERTGGSVSTLTIQRTQQEDSAVYLCASSRRTSGSYNEQFFGPGTRLTVL.

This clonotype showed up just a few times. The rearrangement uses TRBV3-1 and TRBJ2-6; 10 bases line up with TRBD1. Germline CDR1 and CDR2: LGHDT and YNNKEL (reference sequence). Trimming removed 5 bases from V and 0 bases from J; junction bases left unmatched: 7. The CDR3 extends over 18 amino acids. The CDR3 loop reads CASSTGTGALSGANVLTF. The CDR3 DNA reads TGTGCCAGCAGCACTGGGACAGGGGCTCTCTCTGGGGCCAACGTCCTGACTTTC.

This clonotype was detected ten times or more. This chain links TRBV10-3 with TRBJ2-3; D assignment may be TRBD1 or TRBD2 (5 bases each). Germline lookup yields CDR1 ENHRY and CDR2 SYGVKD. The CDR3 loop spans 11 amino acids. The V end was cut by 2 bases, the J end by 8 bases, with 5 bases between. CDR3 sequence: CAISEGGTQYF. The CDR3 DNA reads TGTGCCATCAGTGAGGGGGGTACGCAGTATTTT.

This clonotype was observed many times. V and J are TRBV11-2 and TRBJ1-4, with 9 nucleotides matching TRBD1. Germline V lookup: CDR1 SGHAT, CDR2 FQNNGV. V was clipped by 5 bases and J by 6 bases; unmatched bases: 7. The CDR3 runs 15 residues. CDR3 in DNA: TGTGCCAGCAGCCCCAGTACAGGGGGCTATGAAAAACTGTTTTTT. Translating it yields CASSPSTGGYEKLFF.

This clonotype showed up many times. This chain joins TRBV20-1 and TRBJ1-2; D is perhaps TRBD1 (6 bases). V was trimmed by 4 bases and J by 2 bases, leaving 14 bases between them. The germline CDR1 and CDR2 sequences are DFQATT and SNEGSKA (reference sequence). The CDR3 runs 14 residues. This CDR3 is CSAKHGQNNYGYTF. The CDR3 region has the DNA TGCAGTGCTAAGCACGGACAGAACAACTATGGCTACACCTTC.

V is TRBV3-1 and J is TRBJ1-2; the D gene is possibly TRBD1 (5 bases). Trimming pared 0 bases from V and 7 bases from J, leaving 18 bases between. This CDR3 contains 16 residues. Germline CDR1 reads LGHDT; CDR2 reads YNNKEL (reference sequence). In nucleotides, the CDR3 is TGTGCCAGCAGCCAAGATCCGGGCTTACCGAGGGGTGGCTACACCTTC. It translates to CASSQDPGLPRGGYTF.

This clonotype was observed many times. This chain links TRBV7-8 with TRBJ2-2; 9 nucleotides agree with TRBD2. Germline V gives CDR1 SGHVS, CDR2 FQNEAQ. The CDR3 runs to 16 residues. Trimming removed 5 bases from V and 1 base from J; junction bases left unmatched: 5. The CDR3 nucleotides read TGTGCCAGCAGCCAAAGGACTAGCGAGAACACCGGGGAGCTGTTTTTT. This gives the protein CASSQRTSENTGELFF.

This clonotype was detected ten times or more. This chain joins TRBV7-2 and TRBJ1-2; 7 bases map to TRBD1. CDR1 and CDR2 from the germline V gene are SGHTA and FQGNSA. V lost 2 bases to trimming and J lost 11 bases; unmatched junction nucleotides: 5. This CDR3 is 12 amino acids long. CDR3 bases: TGTGCCAGCAGCTTACGGGACAGCGATTACACCTTC. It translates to CASSLRDSDYTF.

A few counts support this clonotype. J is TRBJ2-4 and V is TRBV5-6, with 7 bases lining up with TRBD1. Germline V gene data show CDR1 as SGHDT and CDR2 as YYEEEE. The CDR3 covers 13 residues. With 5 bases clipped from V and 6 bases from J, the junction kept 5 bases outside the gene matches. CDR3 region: CASRRQGANIQYF. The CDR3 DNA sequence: TGTGCCAGCAGGCGACAGGGTGCAAACATTCAGTACTTC.

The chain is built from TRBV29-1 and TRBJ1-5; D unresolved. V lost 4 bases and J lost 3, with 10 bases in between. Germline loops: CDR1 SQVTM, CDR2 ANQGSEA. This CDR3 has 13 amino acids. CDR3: CSVVDAINQPQHF. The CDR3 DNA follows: TGCAGCGTTGTCGATGCTATCAATCAGCCCCAGCATTTT. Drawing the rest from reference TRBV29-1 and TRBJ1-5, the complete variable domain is SAVISQKPSRDICQRGTSLTIQCQVDSQVTMMFWYRQQPGQSLTLIATANQGSEATYESGFVIDKFPISRPNLTFSTLTVSNMSPEDSSIYLCSVVDAINQPQHFGDGTRLSIL.

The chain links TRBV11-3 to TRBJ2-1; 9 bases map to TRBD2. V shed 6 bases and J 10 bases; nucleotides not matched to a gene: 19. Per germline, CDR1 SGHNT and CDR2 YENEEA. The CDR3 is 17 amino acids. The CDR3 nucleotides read TGTGCCAGCAGACCCTTTTTCCCCGCGGGGGGGGTCAAGGAGCAGTTCTTC. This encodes CASRPFFPAGGVKEQFF.

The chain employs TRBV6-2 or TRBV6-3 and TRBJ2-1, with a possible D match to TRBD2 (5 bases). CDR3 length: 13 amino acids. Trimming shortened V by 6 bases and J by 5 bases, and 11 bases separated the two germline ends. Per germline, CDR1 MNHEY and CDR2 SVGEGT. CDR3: CASSTPGNNEQFF. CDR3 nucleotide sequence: TGTGCCAGCAGCACGCCGGGAAACAATGAGCAGTTCTTC.

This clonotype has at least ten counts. The CDR3 reads CASSQDLGNYGYTF. DNA of the CDR3: TGTGCCAGCAGCCAAGATCTGGGTAACTATGGCTACACCTTC. The V gene is TRBV4-2, the J gene TRBJ1-2; D remains ambiguous. The CDR3 totals 14 residues. Germline values: CDR1 LGHNA, CDR2 YNFKEQ. V gave up 0 bases and J gave up 1 base, with 6 bases separating them.

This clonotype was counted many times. The CDR3: CASSLVGGGYTF. The CDR3 bases are TGTGCCAGCAGCTTAGTTGGTGGGGGCTACACCTTC. The genes are TRBV7-9 and TRBJ1-2; D remains ambiguous. The CDR3 is 12 amino acids. Germline V gene data show CDR1 as SEHNR and CDR2 as FQNEAQ (reference sequence). V was cut by 1 base and J by 8 bases, with 8 bases left in between.